This T cell receptor beta chain was captured in a study of OX40 agonist ivuxolimab in advanced cancers. Study background: The dose-escalation cohort had hepatocellular carcinoma, melanoma, renal cell or head and neck cancer. Allowance was made for prior anti-PD-1, anti-PD-L1 or anti-CTLA-4 therapy, and around 41% had some. General study findings and limits: Fewer expanded clones were found on average in CD4+ than in CD8+ T cells.

Note on this clone: Antigen: not known.

CDR3 length: 16 amino acids. V dropped 2 bases and J dropped 5; count of bases not matched to a gene: 10. Per the germline V gene, CDR1 is MNHNS and CDR2 is SASEGT. The data were produced by immunoSEQ multiplex PCR, yet TCRdb's version contains in-frame clones alone and is incomplete. The sample lists tens of thousands of clones; approximately 94% were seen once. The source material was CD4+ or CD8+ T cells sorted from blood, sampled in a trial of the OX40 agonist ivuxolimab. This receptor was taken from an adult with an advanced solid tumor such as melanoma, head and neck, liver or kidney cancer. The V gene is TRBV6-1, the J gene TRBJ2-3; 7 positions agree with TRBD2. CDR3 region: CASSETALAAGDTQYF. CDR3 DNA: TGTGCCAGCAGTGAAACCGCTCTAGCGGCGGGAGATACGCAGTATTTT.